This paragraph covers one T cell receptor (beta chain) sequence. Its matching antigen is unknown. The data are from a study of metastatic and nonmetastatic thyroid tumors. This CDR3 comprises 13 residues. Germline V gene data show CDR1 as LGHDT and CDR2 as YNNKEL (reference sequence). V was shortened by 5 bases and J by 7 bases, with 9 bases between the two germline ends. With MiXCR, TCRdb reprocessed the PCR reads. The repertoire holds 25,000 to 35,000 clones, 11% seen once, with approximately 15% in the top ten. Overall study findings and caveats: Benign nodules reportedly had significantly lower TCR beta diversity than malignant thyroid tumors in blood and tumor.

Prior to thyroid surgery, none of the patients had received any treatment. The source material was blood. The chain links TRBV3-1 to TRBJ1-6; D is uncertain. The TCR was taken from a female donor with papillary thyroid cancer or a benign thyroid nodule (not recorded which). Some clones in this sample may be carry-over from other donors' samples. The CDR3 coding sequence is TGTGCCAGCAGCACCCGACAAAATTCACCCCTCCACTTT. Protein: CASSTRQNSPLHF.